This T cell receptor beta chain was observed in a study of shared clonotypes between healthy human individuals. Trimming took 2 bases from V and 6 from J, leaving 7 bases between them. The CDR3 contains 13 residues. Germline-derived CDR1 and CDR2 are SGHTA and FQGTGA. Only in-frame clones appear in the TCRdb table, and some are missing; sequencing was by immunoSEQ multiplex PCR. The sample consists of about 2.3 million clones, 80% to 95% of them appearing once. The receptor was isolated from a man aged 18 to 35 in good health. Some clones in this sample may be carry-over from other donors' samples. Material: naive CD4+ T cells from PBMCs. Subset noted: CD45RA+ positively selected. V usage is TRBV7-3 and J usage is TRBJ2-2; D gene unclear. The CDR3 nucleotides are TGTGCCAGCAGCTTACCTAAAGCCGGGGAGCTGTTTTTT. It yields the protein CASSLPKAGELFF.